A single T cell receptor (beta chain) is shown here with its context. This clone occurred once. The target of this receptor is not known. Qualities for individual bases were not recorded, and no much larger clone is one base off. The trial excluded patients who had a history of autoimmune disease or who were on systemic immunosuppression. Peripheral blood for TCR sequencing was drawn from every dose cohort at baseline, at cycle 4 day 1 and at cycle 7 day 1. Samples were obtained from an open-label, multicenter, first-in-human phase I dose-escalation trial of ivuxolimab. Adults with locally advanced or metastatic head and neck squamous cell, hepatocellular, melanoma or renal cell carcinoma were enrolled in the trial. CD4+ and CD8+ T cells were sorted separately from peripheral blood before TCR sequencing. This specimen belongs to a study of OX40 agonist ivuxolimab in advanced cancers. For the study in its entirety: Ivuxolimab was a fully human IgG2 agonistic monoclonal antibody targeting the costimulatory receptor OX40 (CD134). Intravenous ivuxolimab was administered to patients every 2 weeks at six dose levels: 0.01, 0.1, 0.3, 1.5, 3 and 10 mg/kg. Among the approximately 54 dose-escalation patients, about 19 had hepatocellular carcinoma, 15 melanoma, 9 renal cell carcinoma and 9 head and neck cancer. The dose-escalation cohort was 82.7% male with a mean age of approximately 60 years, ranging from roughly 23 to 79. Prior anti-PD-1, anti-PD-L1 or anti-CTLA-4 therapy was permitted, and 30% to 50% of dose-escalation patients had received checkpoint inhibitors. Partial responses were achieved by three dose-escalation patients, of whom one had hepatocellular carcinoma and two had cutaneous melanoma. Peripheral TCRbeta sequencing aimed to test whether ivuxolimab altered TCR sequence diversity and caused clonal T-cell expansion. The paper reports the monotherapy dose-escalation portion (N = 52 patients) of the phase I ivuxolimab trial. Summary of the overall study and its limitations: At doses from 0.1 to 3.0 mg/kg, clonal expansion was seen in both CD4+ and CD8+ blood T cells between baseline and week 6. On average, CD8+ T cells showed more expanded clones than CD4+ T cells after ivuxolimab. Low levels of normalized T-cell clonal expansion were also seen in some patients who did not respond. In the 0.1-3.0 mg/kg groups, partial responders had among the lowest normalized peripheral clonal expansion, particularly in CD8+ T cells. Which antigens the clonally expanded peripheral T cells were specific for was not determined.

For sequencing of the TCRbeta CDR3 region, genomic DNA was extracted from the sorted cells. The immunoSEQ Assay was used for sequencing of TCRbeta CDR3 regions. TCRdb obtained this table from immuneACCESS and retained in-frame rearrangements with V and J assigned. These tables miss some clones; where compared with another copy, unresolved V genes account for less than half of the shortfall, and the remainder is unexplained. This sample is represented by roughly 35,000 clones; 86% of them were singletons. Roughly 2.4% of the sample comes from the top ten. A distance of 14 bases separates the germline ends of V and J, which lose 4 bases and 8 bases respectively. Inclusive of the bounding cysteine and phenylalanine, the CDR3 is 13 residues long. Kept here is only the CDR3 DNA, which spans 39 bases and is read in frame from base 1. CDR1 and CDR2, looked up from the germline V gene (reference sequence), are GTSNPN and SVGIG.

Sequenced here: CD4+ or CD8+ T cells sorted from blood, sampled in a trial of the OX40 agonist ivuxolimab. The origin of this receptor is an adult with an advanced solid tumor such as melanoma, head and neck, liver or kidney cancer. The V and J genes are TRBV30 and TRBJ1-4, with no reliable assignment of the D segment. The encoded CDR3 is CAWTGGHREKLFF. The DNA is TGTGCCTGGACGGGCGGGCACAGAGAAAAACTGTTTTTT.